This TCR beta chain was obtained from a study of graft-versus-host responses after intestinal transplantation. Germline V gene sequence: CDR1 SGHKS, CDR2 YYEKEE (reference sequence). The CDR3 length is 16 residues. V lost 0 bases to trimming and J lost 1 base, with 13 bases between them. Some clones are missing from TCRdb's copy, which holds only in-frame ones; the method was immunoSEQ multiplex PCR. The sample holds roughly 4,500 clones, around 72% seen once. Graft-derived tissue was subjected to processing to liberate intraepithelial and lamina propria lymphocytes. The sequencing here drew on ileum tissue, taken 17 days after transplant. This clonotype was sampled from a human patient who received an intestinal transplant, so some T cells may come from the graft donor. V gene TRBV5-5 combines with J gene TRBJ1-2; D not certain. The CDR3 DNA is TGTGCCAGCAGCTTGGGGCGGGCCCTTCTTAACTATGGCTACACCTTC. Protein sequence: CASSLGRALLNYGYTF.